This T cell receptor beta chain was identified in a study of graft-versus-host responses after intestinal transplantation. Study at large: Anti-thymocyte globulin induction preceded about 3 years of tacrolimus and steroid maintenance in all recipients. Study outcomes and limitations: Declines in HvG clones occurring early post-transplant were associated with peak circulating GvH clone levels. GvH clones occurred in recipient marrow; some first appeared in ileum or blood.

Germline CDR1 and CDR2: LGHNA and YNFKEQ. The J segment lost 4 bases and the V segment lost 0 bases, leaving 10 bases of the junction unmatched. This CDR3 is built from 18 residues. Repertoires were generated with immunoSEQ multiplex PCR, while TCRdb's copy carries only in-frame clones and drops some. The table records roughly 16,000 clones, around 41% of them present only once. Approximately 200,000 CFSE-labeled responder cells were plated with approximately 200,000 irradiated, violet-dye-labeled stimulator cells. A sort after the reaction isolated proliferating CFSE-low CD3+CD4+ and CD3+CD8+ responders.

The sample consisted of alloreactive CD8+ T cells from a mixed lymphocyte reaction culture, taken before intestinal transplant. Indicated subset: CFSE-low proliferating T cells sorted from roughly 6-day pre-transplant mixed lymphocyte reaction (GvH or HvG direction). The gene calls are TRBV4-2 and TRBJ2-7; TRBD2 aligns across 12 bases. The origin of this receptor is a human patient who received an intestinal transplant. The CDR3 reads CASSQEGVRTSGIYEQYF. The CDR3 region has the DNA TGTGCCAGCAGCCAAGAGGGCGTCAGGACTAGCGGGATTTACGAGCAGTACTTC.